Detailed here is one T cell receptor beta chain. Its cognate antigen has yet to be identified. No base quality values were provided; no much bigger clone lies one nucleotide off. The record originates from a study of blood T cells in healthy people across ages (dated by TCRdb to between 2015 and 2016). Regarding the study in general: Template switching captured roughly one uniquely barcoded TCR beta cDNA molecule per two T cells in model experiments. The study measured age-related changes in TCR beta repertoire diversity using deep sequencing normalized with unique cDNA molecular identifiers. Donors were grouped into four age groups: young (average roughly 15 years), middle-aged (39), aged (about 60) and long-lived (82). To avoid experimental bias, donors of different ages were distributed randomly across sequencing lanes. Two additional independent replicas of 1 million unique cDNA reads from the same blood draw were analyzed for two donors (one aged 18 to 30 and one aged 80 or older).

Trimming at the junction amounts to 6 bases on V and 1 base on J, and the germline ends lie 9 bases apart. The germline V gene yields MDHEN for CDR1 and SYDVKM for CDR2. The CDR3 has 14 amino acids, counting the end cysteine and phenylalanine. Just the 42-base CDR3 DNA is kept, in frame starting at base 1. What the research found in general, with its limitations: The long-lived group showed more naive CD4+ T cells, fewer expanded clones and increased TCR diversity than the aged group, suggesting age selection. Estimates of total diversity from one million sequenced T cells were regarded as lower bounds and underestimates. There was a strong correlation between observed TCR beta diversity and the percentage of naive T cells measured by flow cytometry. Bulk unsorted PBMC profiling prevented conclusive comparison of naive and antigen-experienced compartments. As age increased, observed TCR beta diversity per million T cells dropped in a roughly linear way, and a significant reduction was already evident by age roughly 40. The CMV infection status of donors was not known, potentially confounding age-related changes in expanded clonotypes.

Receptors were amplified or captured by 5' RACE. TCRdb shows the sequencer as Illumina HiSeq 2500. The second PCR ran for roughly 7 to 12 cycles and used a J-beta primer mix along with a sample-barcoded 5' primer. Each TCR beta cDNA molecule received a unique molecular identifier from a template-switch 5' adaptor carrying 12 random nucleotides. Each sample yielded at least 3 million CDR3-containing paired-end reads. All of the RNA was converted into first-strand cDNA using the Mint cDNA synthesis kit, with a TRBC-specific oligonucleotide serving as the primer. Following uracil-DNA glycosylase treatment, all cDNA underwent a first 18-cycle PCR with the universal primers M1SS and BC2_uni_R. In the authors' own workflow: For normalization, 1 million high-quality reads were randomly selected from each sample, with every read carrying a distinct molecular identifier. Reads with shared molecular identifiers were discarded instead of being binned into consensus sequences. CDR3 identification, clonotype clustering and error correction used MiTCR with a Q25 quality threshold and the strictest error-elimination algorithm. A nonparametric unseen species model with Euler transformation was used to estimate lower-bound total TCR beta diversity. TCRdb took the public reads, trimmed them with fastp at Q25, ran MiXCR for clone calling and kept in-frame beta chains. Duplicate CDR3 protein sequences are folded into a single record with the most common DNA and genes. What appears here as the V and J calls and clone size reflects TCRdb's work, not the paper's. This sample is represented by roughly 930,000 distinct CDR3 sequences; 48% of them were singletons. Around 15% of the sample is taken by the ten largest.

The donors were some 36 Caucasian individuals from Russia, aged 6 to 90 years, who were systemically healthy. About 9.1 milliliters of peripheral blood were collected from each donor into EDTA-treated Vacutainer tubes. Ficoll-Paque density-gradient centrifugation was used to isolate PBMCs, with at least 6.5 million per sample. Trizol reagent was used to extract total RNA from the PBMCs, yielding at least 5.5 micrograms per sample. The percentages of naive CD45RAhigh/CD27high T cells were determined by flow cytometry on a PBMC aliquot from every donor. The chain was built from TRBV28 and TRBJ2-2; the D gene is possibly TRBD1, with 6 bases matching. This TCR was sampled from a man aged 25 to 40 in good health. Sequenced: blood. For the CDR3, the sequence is CASRKTGNTGELFF. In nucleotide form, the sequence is TGTGCCAGCAGGAAGACAGGGAACACCGGGGAGCTGTTTTTT.